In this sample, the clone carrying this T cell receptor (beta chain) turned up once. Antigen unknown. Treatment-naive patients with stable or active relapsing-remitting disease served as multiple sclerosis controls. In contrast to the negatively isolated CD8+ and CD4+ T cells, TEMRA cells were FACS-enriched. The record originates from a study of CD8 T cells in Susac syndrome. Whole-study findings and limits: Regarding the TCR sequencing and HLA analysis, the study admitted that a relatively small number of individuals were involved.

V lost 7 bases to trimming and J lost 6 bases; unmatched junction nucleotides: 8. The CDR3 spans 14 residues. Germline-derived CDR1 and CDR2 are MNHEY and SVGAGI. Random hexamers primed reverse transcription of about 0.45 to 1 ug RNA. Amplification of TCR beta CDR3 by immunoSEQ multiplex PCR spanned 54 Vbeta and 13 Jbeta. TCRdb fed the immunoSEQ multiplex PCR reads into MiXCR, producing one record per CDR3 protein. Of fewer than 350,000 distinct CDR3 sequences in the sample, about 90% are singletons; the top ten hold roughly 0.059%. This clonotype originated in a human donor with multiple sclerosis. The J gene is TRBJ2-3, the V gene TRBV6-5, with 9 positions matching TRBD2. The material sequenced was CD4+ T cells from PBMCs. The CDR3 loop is CASTRSGRWDTQYF. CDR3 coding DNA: TGTGCCAGCACTCGAAGCGGGAGGTGGGATACGCAGTATTTT.